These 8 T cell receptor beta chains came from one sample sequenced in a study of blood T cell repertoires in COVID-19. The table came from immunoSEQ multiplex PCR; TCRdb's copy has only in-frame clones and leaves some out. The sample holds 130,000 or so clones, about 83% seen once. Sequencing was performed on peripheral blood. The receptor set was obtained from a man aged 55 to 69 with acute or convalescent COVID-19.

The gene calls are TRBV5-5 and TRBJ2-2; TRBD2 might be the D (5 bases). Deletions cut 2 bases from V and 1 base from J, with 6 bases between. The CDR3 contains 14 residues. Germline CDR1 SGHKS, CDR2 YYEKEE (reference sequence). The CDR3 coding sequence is TGTGCCAGCAGCTTCGGGGAGAACACCGGGGAGCTGTTTTTT. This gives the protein CASSFGENTGELFF.

CDR3 residues: CASRELAGGPDEQFF. The CDR3, as DNA: TGTGCCAGCAGAGAACTAGCGGGAGGGCCGGATGAGCAGTTCTTC. This chain connects TRBV28 to TRBJ2-1, with 13 bases matching TRBD2. The V segment lost 6 bases and the J segment 8 bases; nucleotides outside the gene matches: 7. There are 15 residues in the CDR3. CDR1 and CDR2 (germline): MDHEN, SYDVKM. Filled out from reference TRBV28 and TRBJ2-1, the complete variable domain reads DVKVTQSSRYLVKRTGEKVFLECVQDMDHENMFWYRQDPGLGLRLIYFSYDVKMKEKGDIPEGYSVSREKKERFSLILESASTNQTSMYLCASRELAGGPDEQFFGPGTRLTVL.

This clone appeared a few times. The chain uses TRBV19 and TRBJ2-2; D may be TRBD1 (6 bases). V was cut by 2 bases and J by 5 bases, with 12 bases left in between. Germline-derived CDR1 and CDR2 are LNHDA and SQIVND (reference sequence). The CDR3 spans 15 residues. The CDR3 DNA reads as TGTGCCAGTAGTATAACGACAGGCGGGACCGGGGAGCTGTTTTTT. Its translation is CASSITTGGTGELFF.

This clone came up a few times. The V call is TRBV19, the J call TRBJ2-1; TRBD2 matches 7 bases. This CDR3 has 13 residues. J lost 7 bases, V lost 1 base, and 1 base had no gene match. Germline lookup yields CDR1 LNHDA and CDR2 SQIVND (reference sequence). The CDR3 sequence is CASSIGTRNEQFF. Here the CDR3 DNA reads TGTGCCAGTAGTATAGGGACTAGGAATGAGCAGTTCTTC.

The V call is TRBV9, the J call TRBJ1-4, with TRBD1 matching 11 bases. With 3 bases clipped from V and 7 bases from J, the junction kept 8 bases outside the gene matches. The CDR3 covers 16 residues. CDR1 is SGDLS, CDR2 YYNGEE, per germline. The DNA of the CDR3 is TGTGCCAGCAGCGGGGGACAGGGGGGCGTTGGTGAAAAACTGTTTTTT. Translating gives CASSGGQGGVGEKLFF. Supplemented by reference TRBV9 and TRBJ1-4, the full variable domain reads DSGVTQTPKHLITATGQRVTLRCSPRSGDLSVYWYQQSLDQGLQFLIQYYNGEERAKGNILERFSAQQFPDLHSELNLSSLELGDSALYFCASSGGQGGVGEKLFFGSGTQLSVL.

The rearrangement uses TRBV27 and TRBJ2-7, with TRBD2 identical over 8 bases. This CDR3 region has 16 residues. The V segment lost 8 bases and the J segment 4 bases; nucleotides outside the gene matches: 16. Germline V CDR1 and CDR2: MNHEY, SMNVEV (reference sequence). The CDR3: CASRPPHPGLGYEQYF. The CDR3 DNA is TGTGCCAGCCGCCCCCCCCACCCGGGACTAGGATACGAGCAGTACTTC.

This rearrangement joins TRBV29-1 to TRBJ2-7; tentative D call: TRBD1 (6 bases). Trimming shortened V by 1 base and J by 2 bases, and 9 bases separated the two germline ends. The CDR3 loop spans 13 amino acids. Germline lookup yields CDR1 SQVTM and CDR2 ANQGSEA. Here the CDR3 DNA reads TGCAGCGTTGAAGGGCAGGGGACCTACGAGCAGTACTTC. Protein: CSVEGQGTYEQYF.

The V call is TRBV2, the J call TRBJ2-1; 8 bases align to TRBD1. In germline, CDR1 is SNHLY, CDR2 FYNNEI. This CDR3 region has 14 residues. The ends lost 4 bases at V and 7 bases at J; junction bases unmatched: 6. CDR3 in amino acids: CASSGRQGRNEQFF. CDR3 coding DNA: TGTGCCAGCAGTGGTCGACAGGGGCGGAATGAGCAGTTCTTC.